These 26 T cell receptor beta chains originate from one sample sequenced in a study of T cell repertoires in cytomegalovirus infection. These TCRs' antigens remain unknown. TCRdb used MiXCR to reprocess the reads, holding one entry per CDR3 protein. This table has around 340,000 distinct CDR3 sequences, under 35% appearing once. The sample consisted of cultured PBMCs, taken from culture after CMV antigen stimulation. These receptors all come from a human donor in good health (CMV status not recorded). Some clones in this sample may be carry-over from other donors' samples.

The chain employs TRBV5-5 and TRBJ2-1; TRBD2 matches 10 bases. Germline V gives CDR1 SGHKS, CDR2 YYEKEE (reference sequence). The CDR3 is made up of 16 amino acids. With 0 bases clipped from V and 4 bases from J, the junction kept 4 bases outside the gene matches. DNA for the CDR3: TGTGCCAGCAGCTTGGCCTCTAGCGGGGGTTACAATGAGCAGTTCTTC. As protein: CASSLASSGGYNEQFF.

Only a few counts were recorded for this clonotype. The chain carries TRBV27 and TRBJ2-6; the D gene is possibly TRBD1 (6 bases). This CDR3 has 16 amino acids. Germline V gene data show CDR1 as MNHEY and CDR2 as SMNVEV (reference sequence). The V gene lost 3 bases and the J gene lost 0 bases, with 9 bases spanning the gap. This CDR3 is CASSFMGASGANVLTF. DNA of the CDR3: TGTGCCAGCAGTTTTATGGGGGCCTCTGGGGCCAACGTCCTGACTTTC.

This clonotype was seen a few times. The V call is TRBV12-3 or TRBV12-4, the J call TRBJ2-2; D might be TRBD2 (5 bases). V was clipped by 4 bases and J by 7 bases, with 16 bases between them. There are 15 residues in the CDR3. Written as DNA, the CDR3 is TGTGCCAGCAGTTCAGCCGGGATTGCGGGCGGGGAGCTGTTTTTT. This codes for CASSSAGIAGGELFF.

This clonotype was seen only a few times. The gene calls are TRBV28 and TRBJ2-3; 7 positions agree with TRBD2. Germline V gene data show CDR1 as MDHEN and CDR2 as SYDVKM. V lost 7 bases, J lost 0 bases, and 7 bases stayed unmatched. The CDR3 consists of 15 residues. CDR3 DNA sequence: TGTGCCAGCACCTCAGCGGGAACTAGCACAGATACGCAGTATTTT. It yields the protein CASTSAGTSTDTQYF.

The chain carries TRBV6-1 and TRBJ1-3, with TRBD1 as a possible D gene (5 bases). Germline loops: CDR1 MNHNS, CDR2 SASEGT. Between the trimmed V and J ends, which lost 0 bases and 1 base, there was a span of 13 bases. This CDR3 region has 17 residues. In DNA form, the CDR3 reads TGTGCCAGCAGTGAAGCTTCGAACAGGCCGTCTGGAAACACCATATATTTT. Translating gives CASSEASNRPSGNTIYF.

This clonotype came up a few times. The CDR3 nucleotides are TGTGCCAGCAGCTCTACAGGGGAACAGACACCCCTCCACTTT. This gives the protein CASSSTGEQTPLHF. The chain uses TRBV11-2 and TRBJ1-6; TRBD1 matches at 7 bases. The CDR3 runs 14 residues. After removal of 4 bases from V and 11 bases from J, the junction contained 8 bases not matched to a gene. The germline V gene encodes CDR1 SGHAT and CDR2 FQNNGV.

The V call is TRBV7-2, the J call TRBJ2-1, with 7 bases fitting TRBD2. Germline CDR1 reads SGHTA; CDR2 reads FQGNSA. V was pared by 5 bases and J by 0 bases, with 7 bases of the junction left unmatched. This CDR3 is 16 amino acids long. The DNA for the CDR3 is TGTGCCAGCAGCCGGGTAGCGGGTGCCTCCTACAATGAGCAGTTCTTC. It yields the protein CASSRVAGASYNEQFF. Full variable domain (missing parts from reference TRBV7-2 and TRBJ2-1): GAGVSQSPSNKVTEKGKDVELRCDPISGHTALYWYRQSLGQGLEFLIYFQGNSAPDKSGLPSDRFSAERTGGSVSTLTIQRTQQEDSAVYLCASSRVAGASYNEQFFGPGTRLTVL.

The chain couples TRBV20-1 to TRBJ1-2; D perhaps matches TRBD1 (6 bases). The germline gives CDR1 DFQATT, CDR2 SNEGSKA (reference sequence). The V end was cut by 6 bases, the J end by 0 bases, with 17 bases between. This CDR3 is 15 amino acids long. The chain's CDR3 is CSAQGGRSANYGYTF. Here the CDR3 DNA reads TGCAGTGCCCAAGGGGGGCGGTCAGCTAACTATGGCTACACCTTC.

V and J are TRBV7-4 and TRBJ1-2, with D unclear. V was shortened by 5 bases and J by 4 bases, with 14 bases between the two germline ends. Looked up from germline, CDR1 is SGHVT and CDR2 is SQSDAQ. The CDR3 runs to 14 residues. CDR3 DNA sequence: TGTGCCAGCAGCCCCGACGGAAGGAGCTATGGCTACACCTTC. The encoded protein is CASSPDGRSYGYTF.

The rearrangement uses TRBV15 and TRBJ2-5; 7 positions agree with TRBD2. Trimming cost V 2 bases and J 2 bases; bases outside gene matches: 2. There are 14 residues in the CDR3. From germline, CDR1 is LNHNV and CDR2 YYDKDF (reference sequence). The CDR3 sequence: CATSRSSGQETQYF. CDR3 DNA sequence: TGTGCCACCAGCAGATCTAGCGGTCAAGAGACCCAGTACTTC.

This clonotype was detected only once. One end of the junction varies from germline; a read error may be responsible. The chain combines TRBV11-2 with TRBJ1-4; D is possibly TRBD1 (5 bases). The CDR3 is made up of 14 amino acids. Germline V gene lookup returns CDR1 SGHAT and CDR2 FQNNGV. CDR3 bases: TGTGCCAGCAGCTTATCGTCAGGGAATGAAAACCTGTTTTTT. Protein product: CASSLSSGNENLFF.

The rearrangement uses TRBV2 and TRBJ2-6; 9 bases are shared with TRBD1. CDR1 and CDR2 from the germline V gene are SNHLY and FYNNEI. The CDR3 is made up of 17 amino acids. J lost 2 bases, V lost 6 bases, and 8 bases had no gene match. This chain's CDR3 is CASSRDRVGAGANVLTF. For the CDR3, the DNA is TGTGCCAGCAGCCGGGACAGGGTAGGGGCTGGGGCCAACGTCCTGACTTTC.

This clonotype was counted at least ten times. The chain combines TRBV7-8 with TRBJ1-1; 8 bases line up with TRBD1. Looked up from germline, CDR1 is SGHVS and CDR2 is FQNEAQ. The J segment lost 9 bases and the V segment lost 5 bases, leaving 8 bases of the junction unmatched. This CDR3 is 13 amino acids long. The CDR3 DNA reads TGTGCCAGCAGCATGCCGGGACAGGTAAAAGCTTTCTTT. Protein: CASSMPGQVKAFF.

In its sample, this clonotype was seen a few times. The chain has TRBV4-2 and TRBJ2-2; D assignment may be TRBD1 or TRBD2 (5 bases each). The CDR3 is 13 residues long. From germline, CDR1 is LGHNA and CDR2 YNFKEQ. V was trimmed by 6 bases and J by 5 bases, leaving 10 bases between them. The CDR3 loop is CASRRGRTGELFF. For the CDR3, the DNA is TGTGCCAGCAGGAGGGGCAGGACCGGGGAGCTGTTTTTT.

In its sample, this clonotype was seen many times. The CDR3 bases are TGTGCCAGCACCCTGGGGGGGGGGCCCGGAGATACGCAGTATTTT. Translation: CASTLGGGPGDTQYF. The J gene is TRBJ2-3, the V gene TRBV27; D is possibly TRBD2 (7 bases). There are 15 residues in the CDR3. The V end was cut by 7 bases, the J end by 5 bases, with 19 bases between. In germline, CDR1 is MNHEY, CDR2 SMNVEV (reference sequence).

The gene calls are TRBV29-1 and TRBJ2-3; 8 positions agree with TRBD2. This CDR3 contains 16 residues. CDR1 SQVTM and CDR2 ANQGSEA come from the germline V gene. Trimming removed 3 bases from V and 3 bases from J; junction bases left unmatched: 11. The DNA of the CDR3 is TGCAGCGTTGACCCCGTACTAGCGGCTCCTACAGATACGCAGTATTTT. Protein: CSVDPVLAAPTDTQYF.

Only a few counts were recorded for this clonotype. The chain is built from TRBV19 and TRBJ2-2, with D perhaps TRBD2 (5 bases). The CDR3 loop spans 14 amino acids. Germline CDR1 and CDR2: LNHDA and SQIVND (reference sequence). The germline V and J ends were trimmed by 6 bases and 4 bases, with 12 bases remaining between them. The CDR3 loop is CASRRELVTGELFF. The CDR3, as DNA: TGTGCCAGTAGAAGGGAACTAGTCACCGGGGAGCTGTTTTTT.

This clonotype was observed many times. The genes are TRBV7-2 and TRBJ2-7; TRBD1 aligns across 11 bases. The CDR3 contains 14 residues. Trimming removed 5 bases from V and 2 bases from J; junction bases left unmatched: 2. Germline V gives CDR1 SGHTA, CDR2 FQGNSA. In DNA form, the CDR3 reads TGTGCCAGCAGCAGGGACAGGGGGACCTACGAGCAGTACTTC. Amino acid sequence: CASSRDRGTYEQYF.

This clonotype was observed a handful of times. This rearrangement joins TRBV18 to TRBJ1-2, with 9 bases fitting TRBD1. The germline V gene encodes CDR1 KGHSH and CDR2 LQKENI. The CDR3 loop spans 15 amino acids. V dropped 6 bases and J dropped 4; count of bases not matched to a gene: 9. This CDR3 is CASSSGTGISYGYTF. CDR3 nucleotides: TGTGCCAGCTCGAGTGGGACAGGGATTTCCTATGGCTACACCTTC.

Here the CDR3 reads CASSPRGADEKLFF. The DNA for the CDR3 is TGTGCCAGCTCACCACGGGGCGCGGATGAAAAACTGTTTTTT. The chain uses TRBV18 and TRBJ1-4, with a weak D call TRBD1 (5 bases). CDR3 size: 14 residues. Germline lookup yields CDR1 KGHSH and CDR2 LQKENI. Deletions cut 1 base from V and 6 bases from J, with 9 bases between.

In its sample, this clonotype was seen a few times. The chain links TRBV10-2 to TRBJ2-7, with D possibly being TRBD2 (5 bases). Germline V gene sequence: CDR1 WSHSY, CDR2 SAAADI. Deletions cut 7 bases from V and 4 bases from J, with 17 bases between. The CDR3 is made up of 14 amino acids. The CDR3 DNA reads TGCGCCAGCACCCTTCCAGAGGGCGGGTACGAGCAGTACTTC. Translating gives CASTLPEGGYEQYF.

This clonotype has only a few counts. The chain carries TRBV6-1 and TRBJ2-4; D perhaps matches TRBD2 (5 bases). The V end lost 3 bases, the J end lost 0 bases, and 12 bases lay between the germline ends. Germline CDR1 and CDR2: MNHNS and SASEGT. The CDR3 consists of 16 residues. The CDR3 bases are TGTGCCAGCAGTGACGCAAGCGGTCTAGCCAAAAACATTCAGTACTTC. It yields the protein CASSDASGLAKNIQYF.

This clonotype occurred a few times. The CDR3 reads CASSNRGAQGFEAFF. CDR3 DNA sequence: TGTGCCAGCAGCAACAGGGGGGCGCAAGGCTTTGAAGCTTTCTTT. The chain has TRBV7-2 and TRBJ1-1; 8 bases agree with TRBD1. Germline loops: CDR1 SGHTA, CDR2 FQGNSA. The V and J ends lost 5 bases and 7 bases, in that order; junction bases with no gene match: 12. The CDR3 is 15 amino acids.

This chain connects TRBV7-3 to TRBJ1-1; D is perhaps TRBD1 (5 bases). Germline lookup yields CDR1 SGHTA and CDR2 FQGTGA. Trimming took off 2 bases at V and 6 bases at J, with 10 bases between the two ends. This CDR3 has 13 residues. The CDR3 region has the DNA TGTGCCAGCAGCTTAGGGGCAGGATCTGAAGCTTTCTTT. It is translated as CASSLGAGSEAFF. The full variable domain, with the rest looked up from reference TRBV7-3 and TRBJ1-1, is GAGVSQTPSNKVTEKGKYVELRCDPISGHTALYWYRQSLGQGPEFLIYFQGTGAADDSGLPNDRFFAVRPEGSVSTLKIQRTERGDSAVYLCASSLGAGSEAFFGQGTRLTVV.

The rearrangement links TRBV6-6 to TRBJ2-7; 8 bases align to TRBD1. The CDR3 has 15 residues. From germline, CDR1 is MNHNY and CDR2 SVGAGI (reference sequence). The ends lost 6 bases at V and 0 bases at J; junction bases unmatched: 7. The CDR3 DNA reads TGTGCCAGCAGCACTGGGACAGGCTACTCCTACGAGCAGTACTTC. It codes for CASSTGTGYSYEQYF.

This clonotype was observed a handful of times. This chain links TRBV7-9 with TRBJ2-1, with D perhaps being TRBD1 or TRBD2 (5 bases each). Trimming cost V 6 bases and J 4 bases, with 16 bases left between them. The germline V gene encodes CDR1 SEHNR and CDR2 FQNEAQ (reference sequence). The CDR3 has 15 amino acids. The CDR3 DNA is TGTGCCAGCAGGCGTGGCAGGGAGAAGTACAATGAGCAGTTCTTC. It encodes CASRRGREKYNEQFF.